The sample holds many counts of the clone carrying this T cell receptor beta chain. The library attached unique molecular identifiers to individual cDNA molecules. TCRdb reprocessed the 5' RACE reads with MiXCR, giving one entry per CDR3 protein. The table shows roughly 82,000 distinct CDR3 sequences, with less than 20% occurring only once. The template was total RNA from unfractionated whole blood. The V gene lost 1 base and the J gene lost 2 bases, with 6 bases spanning the gap. Germline CDR1 is SQVTM and CDR2 is ANQGSEA. The CDR3 has 14 amino acids. The record originates from a study of human T cells and chemical hapten exposure. Study in general: Per-sample TCR yield variation was attributed mainly to small pooled library volume differences.

This sequence was found in a female donor in good health. This chain joins TRBV29-1 and TRBJ2-6; no reliable D call. CDR3 sequence: CSVEGGTGANVLTF. The CDR3 region has the DNA TGCAGCGTTGAAGGGGGAACTGGGGCCAACGTCCTGACTTTC.